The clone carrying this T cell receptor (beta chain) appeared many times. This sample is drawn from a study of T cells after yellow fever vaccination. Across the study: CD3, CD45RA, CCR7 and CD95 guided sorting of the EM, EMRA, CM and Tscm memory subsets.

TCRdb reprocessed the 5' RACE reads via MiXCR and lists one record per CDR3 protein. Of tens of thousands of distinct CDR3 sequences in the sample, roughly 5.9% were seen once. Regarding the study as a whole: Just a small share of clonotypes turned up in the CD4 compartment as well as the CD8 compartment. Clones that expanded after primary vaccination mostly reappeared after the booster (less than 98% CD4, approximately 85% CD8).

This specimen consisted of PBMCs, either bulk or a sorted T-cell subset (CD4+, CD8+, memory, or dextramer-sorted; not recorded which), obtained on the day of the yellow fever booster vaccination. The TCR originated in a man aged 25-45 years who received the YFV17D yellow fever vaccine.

This CDR3 is CAWRGAGIETQYF. In DNA, the CDR3 is TGTGCCTGGCGAGGGGCGGGAATAGAGACCCAGTACTTC. The chain has TRBV30 and TRBJ2-5; D is perhaps TRBD2 (6 bases). The germline V gene has CDR1 GTSNPN and CDR2 SVGIG (reference sequence). V shed 5 bases and J shed 4 bases, with 14 bases lying between them. This CDR3 has 13 residues.